This TCR beta chain appears in the sequencing data of a study of T cell repertoires in cytomegalovirus infection (dated by TCRdb to the late 2010s). At the level of the whole study: The peptide stimulations were aimed at well-studied HLA-B-restricted epitopes as well as recently identified HLA-C-restricted CMV epitopes, whose presentation resists viral immunomodulation. Donor HLA type was relevant to the analysis, because carriage of CMV infection together with the matching HLA type was indicated by public TCR beta signatures.

Per the publication, the treatment or condition label means: in vitro stimulation with specific CMV peptide epitopes to enrich CMV-specific T cells. What the research found in general, with its limitations: In both this cohort and an independent roughly 400-donor cohort, the cumulative frequency of public TCR beta family members distinguished carriers of CMV infection plus the relevant HLA type. The ex vivo response was dominated by HLA-C-restricted CMV-specific TCR beta clonotypes, which also provided the single most frequent clonotype in two of eight donors.

Cut back by 2 bases and 0 bases, the V and J ends lie 7 bases apart. The CDR3 has 15 amino acids, counting the end cysteine and phenylalanine. Left in the record is the CDR3 DNA by itself, 45 bases read in frame from the first base. Sequences SGHTA (CDR1) and FQGNSA (CDR2) are obtained from the germline V gene. There are many counts of this clonotype. This clone's antigen is unknown. No qualities accompany the bases; no much larger clone lies one base away. The instrument was an Illumina HiSeq 1500. TCRdb reran the public reads through fastp at Q25 and MiXCR, keeping productive beta chains. Each entry merges the rows of one CDR3 protein and shows their most common DNA and genes. For this sample there are a few hundred thousand distinct CDR3 sequences; roughly 42% appear just once. Jointly, the top ten make up 48% of the sample.

Sequenced material: cultured PBMCs, taken from culture after CMV antigen stimulation. The receptor comes from a human donor in good health (CMV status not recorded). Some clones in this sample may be carry-over from other donors' samples. The rearranged segments are TRBV7-2 and TRBJ2-2, and the D gene may be TRBD1, 5 bases matching. The CDR3 reads CASSLQGANTGELFF. The nucleotides are TGTGCCAGCAGCTTACAAGGGGCGAACACCGGGGAGCTGTTTTTT.